This T cell receptor (beta chain) is from a study of blood T cell repertoires in COVID-19. Overall study: Sites across the United States, Italy and Spain contributed samples from acute and convalescent COVID-19. PBMCs, B-cell-depleted T cells, or T cells provided the cDNA or gDNA that made up the material.

Original processing notes: Amplification of reference gene primers was used by the study to estimate nucleated cell counts. Sequenced by immunoSEQ multiplex PCR; TCRdb stores in-frame clones only, minus some. The D gene and trimming were derived from the DNA, and the V and J assignments and clone size from that table. The sample contains about 160,000 clones, more than 80% of which appear only once. V shed 3 bases, J shed 5 bases, and the junction held 11 bases outside the gene matches. From germline, CDR1 is GTSNPN and CDR2 SVGIG (reference sequence). The CDR3 loop spans 17 amino acids. The sequence derives from a human donor in a cohort sampled during active COVID-19. J is TRBJ2-7 and V is TRBV30; 15 nucleotides align to TRBD2. Sequencing was done on a sample of peripheral blood. The CDR3 DNA follows: TGTGCCTGGAGCGGAAGGACTAGCGGGAGGGGAGGCCACGAGCAGTACTTC. Translating gives CAWSGRTSGRGGHEQYF.